These 8 T cell receptor beta chains originate from one sample sequenced in a study of blood T cell repertoires in COVID-19. Method: immunoSEQ multiplex PCR; TCRdb's copy keeps in-frame clones and lacks some. The profile shows fewer than 300,000 clones, more than 70% of them singletons. Material: peripheral blood. The receptors were sampled from a woman under 30 with acute or convalescent COVID-19.

A few counts support this clone. This chain connects TRBV11-2 to TRBJ2-3, with D perhaps matching TRBD2 (5 bases). Trimming removed 0 bases at V and 8 bases at J, with 15 bases between. Germline CDR1 is SGHAT and CDR2 is FQNNGV. The CDR3 contains 15 residues. CDR3 DNA: TGTGCCAGCAGCTTAGATAGTGTGAGGGTCTCTACGCAGTATTTT. Amino acid sequence: CASSLDSVRVSTQYF.

J is TRBJ2-1 and V is TRBV4-3; D might be TRBD2 (5 bases). The V and J ends lost 0 bases and 0 bases respectively, with 12 bases between them. Germline values: CDR1 LGHNA, CDR2 YSLEER. The CDR3 spans 17 residues. CDR3 coding DNA: TGCGCCAGCAGCCAAGATATGCGGGTCGGCTCCTACAATGAGCAGTTCTTC. As protein: CASSQDMRVGSYNEQFF.

V is TRBV5-6 and J is TRBJ2-1; 8 bases map to TRBD2. The germline gives CDR1 SGHDT, CDR2 YYEEEE. V gave up 1 base and J gave up 5 bases; unmatched junction bases: 8. The CDR3 spans 16 residues. The CDR3 sequence is CASSLPTGLENNEQFF. The CDR3 bases are TGTGCCAGCAGCTTGCCAACGGGACTAGAAAACAATGAGCAGTTCTTC. Together with reference TRBV5-6 and TRBJ2-1, the CDR3 gives the full variable domain: DAGVTQSPTHLIKTRGQQVTLRCSPKSGHDTVSWYQQALGQGPQFIFQYYEEEERQRGNFPDRFSGHQFPNYSSELNVNALLLGDSALYLCASSLPTGLENNEQFFGPGTRLTVL.

The chain recombines TRBV7-6 with TRBJ2-7; 8 nucleotides line up with TRBD1. Germline lookup yields CDR1 SGHVS and CDR2 FNYEAQ. V dropped 5 bases and J dropped 2; count of bases not matched to a gene: 14. This CDR3 has 17 residues. The CDR3 sequence is CASSRAGGAPPTYEQYF. In nucleotides, the CDR3 is TGTGCCAGCAGCCGCGCAGGGGGCGCTCCTCCTACCTACGAGCAGTACTTC.

V usage is TRBV5-1 and J usage is TRBJ1-4; 9 nucleotides match TRBD1. This CDR3 spans 16 amino acids. The germline gives CDR1 SGHRS, CDR2 YFSETQ. V lost 0 bases, J lost 3 bases, and 3 bases stayed unmatched. CDR3 coding DNA: TGCGCCAGCAGCTTGGAGGGACAGGGCGCTAATGAAAAACTGTTTTTT. It specifies CASSLEGQGANEKLFF.

The rearrangement uses TRBV7-2 and TRBJ1-1, with D uncertain. CDR3 length equals 13 residues. From germline, CDR1 is SGHTA and CDR2 FQGNSA. Trimming cost V 4 bases and J 0 bases, with 6 bases left between them. The CDR3 nucleotides read TGTGCCAGCAGCTCAAACATGAACACTGAAGCTTTCTTT. This sequence encodes CASSSNMNTEAFF.

The chain combines TRBV2 with TRBJ2-5, with TRBD2 matching 13 bases. Looked up from germline, CDR1 is SNHLY and CDR2 is FYNNEI. CDR3 size: 15 residues. Trimming cost V 6 bases and J 5 bases; bases outside gene matches: 6. The CDR3: CASRWTSGRWETQYF. Written as DNA, the CDR3 is TGTGCCAGCAGGTGGACTAGCGGGAGATGGGAGACCCAGTACTTC.

In its sample, this clone was seen once. The rearrangement links TRBV5-1 to TRBJ1-1; TRBD1 might be the D (5 bases). V lost 0 bases and J lost 4, with 10 bases in between. The germline CDR1 and CDR2 sequences are SGHRS and YFSETQ. The CDR3 is made up of 14 amino acids. The DNA of the CDR3 is TGCGCCAGCAGCTTGGCCATAGGGGCCACTGAAGCTTTCTTT. Encoded protein: CASSLAIGATEAFF.